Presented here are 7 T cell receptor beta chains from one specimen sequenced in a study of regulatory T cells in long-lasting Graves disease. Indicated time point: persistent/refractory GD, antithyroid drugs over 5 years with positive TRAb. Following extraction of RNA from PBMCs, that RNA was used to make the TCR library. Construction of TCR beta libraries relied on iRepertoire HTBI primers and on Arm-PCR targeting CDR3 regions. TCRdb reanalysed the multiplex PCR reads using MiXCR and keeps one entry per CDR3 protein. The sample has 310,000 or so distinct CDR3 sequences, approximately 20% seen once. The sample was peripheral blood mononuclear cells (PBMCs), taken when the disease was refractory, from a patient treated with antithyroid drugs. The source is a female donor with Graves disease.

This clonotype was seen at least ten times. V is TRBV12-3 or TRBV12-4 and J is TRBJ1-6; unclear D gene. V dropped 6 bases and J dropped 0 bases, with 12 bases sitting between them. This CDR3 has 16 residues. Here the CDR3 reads CASSPGPSSYNSPLHF. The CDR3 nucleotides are TGTGCCAGCAGCCCCGGGCCTAGCTCCTATAATTCACCCCTCCACTTT.

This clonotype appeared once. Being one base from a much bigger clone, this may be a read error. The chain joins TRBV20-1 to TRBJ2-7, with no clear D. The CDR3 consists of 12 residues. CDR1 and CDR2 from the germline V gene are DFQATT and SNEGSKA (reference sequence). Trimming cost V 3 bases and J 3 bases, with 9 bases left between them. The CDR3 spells CSASMVDYEQYF. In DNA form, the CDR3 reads TGCAGTGCTAGCATGGTAGACTACGAGCAGTACTTC.

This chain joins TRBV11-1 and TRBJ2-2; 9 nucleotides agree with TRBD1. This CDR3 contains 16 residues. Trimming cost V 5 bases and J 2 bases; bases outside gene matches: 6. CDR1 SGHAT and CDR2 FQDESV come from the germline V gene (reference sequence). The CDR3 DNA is TGTGCCAGCAGCCCGAACAGGGGGCGTAACACCGGGGAGCTGTTTTTT. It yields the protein CASSPNRGRNTGELFF.

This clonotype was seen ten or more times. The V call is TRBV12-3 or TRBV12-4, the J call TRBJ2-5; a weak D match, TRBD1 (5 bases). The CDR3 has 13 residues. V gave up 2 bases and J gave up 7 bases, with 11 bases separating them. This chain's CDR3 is CASSLTRVGTQYF. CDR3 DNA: TGTGCCAGCAGTTTAACCAGGGTTGGGACCCAGTACTTC.

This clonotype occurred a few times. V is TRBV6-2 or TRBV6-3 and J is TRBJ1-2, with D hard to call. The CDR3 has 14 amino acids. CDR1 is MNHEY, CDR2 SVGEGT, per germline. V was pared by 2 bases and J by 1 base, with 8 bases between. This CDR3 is CASSYRRGNYGYTF. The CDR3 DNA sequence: TGTGCCAGCAGTTACAGGCGGGGTAACTATGGCTACACCTTC.

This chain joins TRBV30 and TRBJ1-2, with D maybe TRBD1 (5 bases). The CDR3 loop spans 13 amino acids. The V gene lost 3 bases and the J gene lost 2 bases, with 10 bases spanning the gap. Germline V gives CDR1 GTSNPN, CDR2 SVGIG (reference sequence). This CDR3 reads CAWRQQGNYGYTF. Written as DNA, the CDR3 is TGTGCCTGGAGGCAGCAGGGAAACTATGGCTACACCTTC.

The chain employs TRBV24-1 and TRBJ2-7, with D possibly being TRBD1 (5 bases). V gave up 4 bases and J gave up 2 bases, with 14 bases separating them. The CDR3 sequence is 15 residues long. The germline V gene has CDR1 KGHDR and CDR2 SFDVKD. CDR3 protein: CATSDGHEMTYEQYF. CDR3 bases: TGTGCCACCAGTGACGGACACGAGATGACCTACGAGCAGTACTTC.